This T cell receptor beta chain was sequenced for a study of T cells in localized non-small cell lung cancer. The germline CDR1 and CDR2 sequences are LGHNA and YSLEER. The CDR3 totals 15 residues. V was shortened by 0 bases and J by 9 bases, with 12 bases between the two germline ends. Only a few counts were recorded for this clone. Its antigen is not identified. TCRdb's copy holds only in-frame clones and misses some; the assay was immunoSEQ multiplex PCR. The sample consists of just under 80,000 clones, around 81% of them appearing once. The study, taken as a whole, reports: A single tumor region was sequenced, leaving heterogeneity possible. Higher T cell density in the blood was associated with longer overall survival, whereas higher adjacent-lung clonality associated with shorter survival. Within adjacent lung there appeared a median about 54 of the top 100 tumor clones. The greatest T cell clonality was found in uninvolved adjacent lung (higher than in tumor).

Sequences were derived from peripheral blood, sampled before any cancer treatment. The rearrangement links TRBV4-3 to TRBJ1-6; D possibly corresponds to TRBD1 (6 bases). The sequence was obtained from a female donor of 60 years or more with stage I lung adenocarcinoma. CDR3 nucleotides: TGCGCCAGCAGCCAAGATTTCCAGGGGCCTTCACCCCTCCACTTT. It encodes CASSQDFQGPSPLHF.